The 25 T cell receptor beta chains below were found in one sample sequenced in a study of T-cell reconstitution after alpha-beta-depleted transplantation in children. Preparation of the TCRbeta library was carried out with unique molecular identifiers. Using its own MiXCR run on the PCR reads, TCRdb lists one record per CDR3 protein. The sample lists about 290,000 distinct CDR3 sequences, 10% seen once, with 7% to 9.5% in the top ten. The sample in question was PBMCs, obtained before TCRalphabeta/CD19-depleted stem cell transplant. Receptors originate from a boy in the first two years of life with acute myeloid leukemia, due to receive a stem cell transplant.

The table lists this clonotype with many counts. In DNA, the CDR3 is TGCAGTGCTAGGTGGCGGGAGGCCTCTAATGAGCAGTTCTTC. Residues: CSARWREASNEQFF. The chain has TRBV20-1 and TRBJ2-1, with TRBD2 identical over 8 bases. The germline CDR1 and CDR2 sequences are DFQATT and SNEGSKA (reference sequence). V trimming: 3 bases; J trimming: 7 bases; junction bases outside the gene matches: 8. The CDR3 has 14 residues.

The chain is built from TRBV24-1 and TRBJ2-7; TRBD1 might be the D (5 bases). This CDR3 region has 16 residues. V was cut by 1 base and J by 3 bases, with 15 bases left in between. Germline CDR1 is KGHDR and CDR2 is SFDVKD. The CDR3 spells CATSDLVQGRGYEQYF. DNA for the CDR3: TGTGCCACCAGTGATTTAGTGCAGGGAAGGGGCTACGAGCAGTACTTC.

This clonotype was picked up many times. This chain links TRBV7-9 with TRBJ1-4; D possibly corresponds to TRBD1 (5 bases). Germline V gene sequence: CDR1 SEHNR, CDR2 FQNEAQ (reference sequence). Trimming cost V 6 bases and J 6 bases, with 17 bases left between them. The CDR3 contains 15 residues. The CDR3 DNA sequence: TGTGCCAGCAGACGAACAGGCAGGGCAGATGAAAAACTGTTTTTT. It translates to CASRRTGRADEKLFF.

This clonotype has ten or more counts. The CDR3 region is CSARRGQFSGNTIYF. CDR3 nucleotides: TGCAGTGCTAGGCGGGGACAGTTCTCTGGAAACACCATATATTTT. The chain recombines TRBV20-1 with TRBJ1-3; 7 positions match TRBD1. Germline V CDR1 and CDR2: DFQATT, SNEGSKA (reference sequence). The CDR3 consists of 15 residues. V trimming: 3 bases; J trimming: 0 bases; junction bases outside the gene matches: 5.

This clonotype was seen a handful of times. J is TRBJ2-5 and V is TRBV5-1; TRBD2 agrees at 9 bases. Per the germline V gene, CDR1 is SGHRS and CDR2 is YFSETQ. V was clipped by 7 bases and J by 4 bases; unmatched bases: 8. CDR3 size: 14 residues. CDR3 in amino acids: CASGAGTSIETQYF. In DNA, the CDR3 is TGCGCCAGCGGTGCCGGGACTAGCATAGAGACCCAGTACTTC. The variable domain in full, with the rest retrieved from reference TRBV5-1 and TRBJ2-5, is KAGVTQTPRYLIKTRGQQVTLSCSPISGHRSVSWYQQTPGQGLQFLFEYFSETQRNKGNFPGRFSGRQFSNSRSEMNVSTLELGDSALYLCASGAGTSIETQYFGPGTRLLVL.

This clonotype was found many times. The rearrangement links TRBV20-1 to TRBJ1-5; 7 bases agree with TRBD1. The CDR3 runs to 14 residues. Germline assignment: CDR1 DFQATT and CDR2 SNEGSKA (reference sequence). V dropped 6 bases and J dropped 6; count of bases not matched to a gene: 11. The CDR3 protein is CSARSGTALQPQHF. The CDR3 nucleotides are TGCAGTGCCCGCTCCGGGACAGCCCTTCAGCCCCAGCATTTT.

This clonotype was detected a few times. V and J are TRBV6-2 or TRBV6-3 and TRBJ2-1; the match to TRBD2 covers 15 bases. This CDR3 is built from 20 residues. The ends lost 3 bases at V and 5 bases at J; junction bases unmatched: 14. Germline-derived CDR1 and CDR2 are MNHEY and SVGEGT. The CDR3 spells CASSYRLGLAGGPGDNEQFF. In DNA, the CDR3 is TGTGCCAGCAGTTATCGCCTGGGACTAGCGGGAGGCCCCGGCGACAATGAGCAGTTCTTC.

The rearrangement uses TRBV10-3 and TRBJ2-7, with D tentatively TRBD2 (6 bases). Germline lookup yields CDR1 ENHRY and CDR2 SYGVKD. The CDR3 is 13 residues long. Trimming removed 2 bases from V and 4 bases from J, with 9 bases in between. The CDR3 spells CAISERREYEQYF. CDR3 coding DNA: TGTGCCATCAGTGAGAGGAGGGAGTACGAGCAGTACTTC.

This clonotype occurred many times. The chain recombines TRBV7-2 with TRBJ2-6; D is undetermined. Per germline, CDR1 SGHTA and CDR2 FQGNSA. Between the trimmed V and J ends, which lost 5 bases and 0 bases, there was a span of 11 bases. The CDR3 extends over 16 amino acids. CDR3 nucleotides: TGTGCCAGCAGCCGGCCGGGCAGCTCTGGGGCCAACGTCCTGACTTTC. The encoded protein is CASSRPGSSGANVLTF.

This clonotype was observed at least ten times. V is TRBV3-1 and J is TRBJ2-1; D could derive from TRBD1 or TRBD2 (5 bases each). Germline values: CDR1 LGHDT, CDR2 YNNKEL (reference sequence). This CDR3 spans 16 amino acids. Trimming pared 7 bases from V and 2 bases from J, leaving 18 bases between. CDR3 DNA: TGTGCCAGCATCTATGGGACCGATAATACCTACAATGAGCAGTTCTTC. Amino acids: CASIYGTDNTYNEQFF.

This clonotype has only a few counts. This chain joins TRBV2 and TRBJ2-1, with D perhaps assigned TRBD1 or TRBD2 (5 bases each). The length of the CDR3 is 17 residues. Germline V CDR1 and CDR2: SNHLY, FYNNEI. V shed 2 bases and J shed 4 bases, with 18 bases lying between them. This chain's CDR3 is CASSETGPTHLYNEQFF. The CDR3 nucleotides are TGTGCCAGCAGTGAAACGGGACCCACCCACTTATACAATGAGCAGTTCTTC.

This clonotype came up many times. The CDR3 DNA reads as TGCGCCAGCAGCTCCGACTATCCTTCCTACGAGCAGTACTTC. Translating it yields CASSSDYPSYEQYF. The chain carries TRBV5-1 and TRBJ2-7; a weak D match, TRBD2 (5 bases). Germline V gene lookup returns CDR1 SGHRS and CDR2 YFSETQ. The V end lost 3 bases, the J end lost 1 base, and 11 bases lay between the germline ends. The CDR3 spans 14 residues.

Ten or more counts support this clonotype. This rearrangement joins TRBV7-9 to TRBJ2-4; D gene unclear. The CDR3 is 15 residues long. The germline V gene encodes CDR1 SEHNR and CDR2 FQNEAQ (reference sequence). The V end was cut by 1 base, the J end by 1 base, with 8 bases between. CDR3 protein: CASSLDGSAKNIQYF. In DNA, the CDR3 is TGTGCCAGCAGCTTAGACGGGTCGGCCAAAAACATTCAGTACTTC.

The V call is TRBV4-3, the J call TRBJ2-1; 8 bases align to TRBD2. From germline, CDR1 is LGHNA and CDR2 YSLEER. The CDR3 length is 15 residues. After removal of 0 bases from V and 9 bases from J, the junction contained 7 bases not matched to a gene. CDR3 sequence reads: CASSQDRAGAGEQFF. The DNA for the CDR3 is TGCGCCAGCAGCCAAGATCGAGCGGGAGCCGGTGAGCAGTTCTTC.

This clonotype has at least ten counts. This chain joins TRBV5-1 and TRBJ2-3; 15 nucleotides match TRBD2. V shed 4 bases, J shed 5 bases, and the junction held 8 bases outside the gene matches. This CDR3 has 17 amino acids. CDR1 is SGHRS and CDR2 is YFSETQ in the germline V gene. CDR3 sequence: CASSLRWTSGGGDTQYF. DNA of the CDR3: TGCGCCAGCAGCCTCCGTTGGACTAGCGGGGGGGGAGATACGCAGTATTTT.

Only a few counts were recorded for this clonotype. CDR3 protein: CASTLGQVRDAFF. The CDR3 nucleotides read TGTGCCAGCACCCTTGGACAGGTCAGAGACGCTTTCTTT. The rearrangement links TRBV7-2 to TRBJ1-1, with 7 nucleotides matching TRBD1. Germline trimming cut 7 bases from V and 11 bases from J; bases unmatched to any gene: 13. From germline, CDR1 is SGHTA and CDR2 FQGNSA. The CDR3 totals 13 residues.

This clonotype was found many times. The rearrangement joins TRBV7-9 to TRBJ1-2, with 7 bases that match TRBD1. V was clipped by 5 bases and J by 4 bases; unmatched bases: 16. The germline CDR1 and CDR2 sequences are SEHNR and FQNEAQ (reference sequence). This CDR3 is 17 amino acids long. The CDR3 DNA follows: TGTGCCAGCAGCAAGGGGACAGCTACGATGGGGCCCTATGGCTACACCTTC. Protein product: CASSKGTATMGPYGYTF.

This clonotype was counted a few times. The rearrangement joins TRBV20-1 to TRBJ2-5; 10 bases fit TRBD2. Germline loops: CDR1 DFQATT, CDR2 SNEGSKA (reference sequence). The trim removed 2 bases at V and 4 bases at J, leaving 7 bases unmatched. The CDR3 sequence is 15 residues long. As DNA, the CDR3 is TGCAGTGCTAGACCCGGACTAGCGGAATTAGAGACCCAGTACTTC. Protein: CSARPGLAELETQYF.

This clonotype was found many times. The chain couples TRBV5-1 to TRBJ1-1, with 7 bases aligning to TRBD1. This CDR3 contains 15 residues. From germline, CDR1 is SGHRS and CDR2 YFSETQ. V lost 6 bases and J lost 0; bases outside the gene matches: 8. The CDR3 loop is CASIGPGQMNTEAFF. The CDR3 region has the DNA TGCGCCAGCATCGGGCCGGGACAGATGAACACTGAAGCTTTCTTT.

This clonotype was recorded at least ten times. This chain connects TRBV7-9 to TRBJ2-1, with D perhaps matching TRBD2 (5 bases). Germline V gene lookup returns CDR1 SEHNR and CDR2 FQNEAQ (reference sequence). V shed 7 bases and J shed 0 bases, with 10 bases lying between them. The CDR3 runs 14 residues. The chain's CDR3 is CASKVGSSYNEQFF. CDR3 DNA: TGTGCCAGCAAGGTGGGGAGCTCCTACAATGAGCAGTTCTTC.

This clonotype was recorded at least ten times. The CDR3, as DNA: TGTGCCAGCAGCCCCCCAGAGATGGACATTCCGCAGTACTTC. Its protein is CASSPPEMDIPQYF. The gene calls are TRBV3-1 and TRBJ2-7, with D perhaps TRBD1 (5 bases). The CDR3 loop spans 14 amino acids. Germline CDR1 reads LGHDT; CDR2 reads YNNKEL (reference sequence). V lost 4 bases to trimming and J lost 9 bases, with 19 bases between them.

This clonotype was recorded at least ten times. The V and J genes are TRBV3-1 and TRBJ2-2; D unclear. The CDR3 spans 11 residues. The germline gives CDR1 LGHDT, CDR2 YNNKEL (reference sequence). The germline V and J ends were trimmed by 4 bases and 6 bases, with 3 bases remaining between them. The CDR3 coding sequence is TGTGCCAGCAGCCGACCCGGGGAGCTGTTTTTT. It codes for CASSRPGELFF.

This clonotype has at least ten counts. V is TRBV14 and J is TRBJ2-7; 8 bases line up with TRBD2. V dropped 3 bases and J dropped 5; count of bases not matched to a gene: 6. This CDR3 is 14 amino acids long. The germline V gene encodes CDR1 SGHDN and CDR2 FVKESK. The CDR3 region is CASSQGGGHDEQYF. The DNA for the CDR3 is TGTGCCAGCAGCCAGGGCGGGGGGCATGACGAGCAGTACTTC. Together with reference TRBV14 and TRBJ2-7, the CDR3 gives the full variable domain: EAGVTQFPSHSVIEKGQTVTLRCDPISGHDNLYWYRRVMGKEIKFLLHFVKESKQDESGMPNNRFLAERTGGTYSTLKVQPAELEDSGVYFCASSQGGGHDEQYFGPGTRLTVT.

In this sample, this clonotype turned up many times. The chain is built from TRBV5-1 and TRBJ2-6, with TRBD1 matching over 7 bases. The germline V gene has CDR1 SGHRS and CDR2 YFSETQ. The CDR3 spans 18 residues. The junction had 11 bases not matched to a gene; V was cut back by 4 bases and J by 1 base. The chain's CDR3 is CASSIHRGGNSGANVLTF. The CDR3 DNA sequence: TGCGCCAGCAGCATCCACAGGGGCGGAAATTCTGGGGCCAACGTCCTGACTTTC.

This clonotype was recorded a few times. This rearrangement joins TRBV7-9 to TRBJ2-1, with TRBD1 matching over 9 bases. The CDR3 covers 16 residues. Germline assignment: CDR1 SEHNR and CDR2 FQNEAQ (reference sequence). The ends lost 5 bases at V and 5 bases at J; junction bases unmatched: 10. CDR3 region: CASSLRRQGGDNEQFF. The CDR3 nucleotides read TGTGCCAGCAGCCTAAGAAGACAGGGGGGAGACAATGAGCAGTTCTTC. The full variable domain, rest sourced from reference TRBV7-9 and TRBJ2-1, is DTGVSQNPRHKITKRGQNVTFRCDPISEHNRLYWYRQTLGQGPEFLTYFQNEAQLEKSRLLSDRFSAERPKGSFSTLEIQRTEQGDSAMYLCASSLRRQGGDNEQFFGPGTRLTVL.